Below are 26 T cell receptor beta chains sequenced from a single sample in a study of shared clonotypes between healthy human individuals. TCRdb keeps only in-frame clones here, not all; method: immunoSEQ multiplex PCR. This sample yields around 1.1 million clones, of which around three quarters are seen a single time; approximately 0.95% belongs to the top ten. Sequenced: memory CD4+ T cells from PBMCs. Subset specified: CD45RA-negative fraction. Receptors originate from a young man in good health. Some clones in this sample may be carry-over from other donors' samples.

The chain combines TRBV29-1 with TRBJ2-2; 12 bases align to TRBD2. The CDR3 sequence is 14 residues long. Germline lookup yields CDR1 SQVTM and CDR2 ANQGSEA. J was trimmed by 7 bases and V by 6 bases; bases with no gene match: 6. CDR3 amino acids: CSVGLAGLGGELFF. CDR3 DNA sequence: TGCAGCGTAGGACTAGCGGGATTAGGCGGGGAGCTGTTTTTT.

V and J are TRBV7-3 and TRBJ2-1; the D gene is possibly TRBD1 (5 bases). V was shortened by 5 bases and J by 2 bases, with 16 bases between the two germline ends. Germline V gives CDR1 SGHTA, CDR2 FQGTGA. This CDR3 has 16 residues. The CDR3 DNA is TGTGCCAGCAGCGACCGCAGGGATAGGCCCTACAATGAGCAGTTCTTC. This encodes CASSDRRDRPYNEQFF.

Many counts were recorded for this clone. This CDR3 is also generated by other DNA sequences in the sample. The rearrangement links TRBV5-1 to TRBJ2-5; D remains unclear. Trimming left V 0 bases short and J 5 bases short, with 8 bases between. This CDR3 comprises 13 residues. CDR1 and CDR2 from the germline V gene are SGHRS and YFSETQ. The DNA for the CDR3 is TGCGCCAGCAGCTTGGGGACGGAGGAGACCCAGTACTTC. The encoded protein is CASSLGTEETQYF. Looking up the rest from reference TRBV5-1 and TRBJ2-5 gives the full variable domain: KAGVTQTPRYLIKTRGQQVTLSCSPISGHRSVSWYQQTPGQGLQFLFEYFSETQRNKGNFPGRFSGRQFSNSRSEMNVSTLELGDSALYLCASSLGTEETQYFGPGTRLLVL.

J is TRBJ1-2 and V is TRBV7-8; 7 positions match TRBD1. The CDR3 is 13 residues long. V lost 1 base, J lost 8 bases, and 4 bases stayed unmatched. Germline-derived CDR1 and CDR2 are SGHVS and FQNEAQ. The CDR3 here is CASSLVGGGGYTF. The CDR3, as DNA: TGTGCCAGCAGCTTAGTAGGGGGCGGAGGCTACACCTTC.

As regards this clone: The sample holds other DNA sequences that translate to the same CDR3. V gene TRBV20-1 combines with J gene TRBJ2-7, with unresolved D. The CDR3 has 10 residues. The germline V gene encodes CDR1 DFQATT and CDR2 SNEGSKA (reference sequence). The V end lost 6 bases, the J end lost 6 bases, and 9 bases lay between the germline ends. Here the CDR3 reads CSALGSEQYF. The DNA for the CDR3 is TGCAGTGCCCTCGGATCCGAGCAGTACTTC.

The chain joins TRBV21-1 to TRBJ2-7. TRBV21-1 has pseudogene status. The CDR3 is made up of 17 amino acids. DNA of the CDR3: TGTGCCAGCAGCAAATCGGAGTTGGGGTTATCCTCCTACGAGCAGTACTTC. This sequence encodes CASSKSELGLSSYEQYF.

The V call is TRBV6-1, the J call TRBJ2-1, with 7 bases aligning to TRBD2. CDR1 and CDR2 (germline): MNHNS, SASEGT. Trimming cost V 0 bases and J 8 bases; bases outside gene matches: 13. This CDR3 has 17 amino acids. The CDR3 reads CASSEAIGGRGFDEQFF. The CDR3 coding sequence is TGTGCCAGCAGTGAAGCAATAGGCGGGAGAGGCTTCGATGAGCAGTTCTTC.

CDR3 nucleotide sequence: TGTGCCAGCAGTTACTCATTGGAGGACTACGAGCAGTACTTC. This sequence encodes CASSYSLEDYEQYF. The genes are TRBV6-6 and TRBJ2-7, with D perhaps matching TRBD2 (5 bases). V was cut by 0 bases and J by 3 bases, with 9 bases left in between. The CDR3 runs to 14 residues. The germline gives CDR1 MNHNY, CDR2 SVGAGI (reference sequence).

V and J are TRBV5-1 and TRBJ1-2; TRBD1 matches at 7 bases. The CDR3 spans 14 residues. Per germline, CDR1 SGHRS and CDR2 YFSETQ. With V trimmed by 2 bases and J by 7 bases, 8 bases remained unmatched. CDR3 residues: CASSLQGIEGGYTF. Here the CDR3 DNA reads TGCGCCAGCAGCTTACAGGGGATAGAGGGTGGCTACACCTTC.

The chain links TRBV11-3 to TRBJ1-1; tentatively, D is TRBD1 (5 bases). Trimming left V 3 bases short and J 6 bases short, with 17 bases between. Germline CDR1 and CDR2: SGHNT and YENEEA. The CDR3 consists of 15 residues. The CDR3 loop reads CASSFRGGAGAEAFF. For the CDR3, the DNA is TGTGCCAGCAGCTTTCGCGGTGGGGCGGGTGCTGAAGCTTTCTTT.

The J gene is TRBJ2-2, the V gene TRBV15, with D hard to call. In germline, CDR1 is LNHNV, CDR2 YYDKDF (reference sequence). V lost 0 bases, J lost 7 bases, and 12 bases lay in between. The CDR3 is 15 residues long. CDR3 sequence: CATSRDHKGGGELFF. As DNA, the CDR3 is TGTGCCACCAGCAGAGATCATAAGGGTGGCGGGGAGCTGTTTTTT.

At least ten counts were recorded for this clone. The J gene is TRBJ2-3, the V gene TRBV11-2, with D possibly TRBD2 on 5 matching bases. V was trimmed by 0 bases and J by 7 bases, leaving 8 bases between them. In germline, CDR1 is SGHAT, CDR2 FQNNGV. This CDR3 contains 13 residues. CDR3 loop: CASSLDPGYTQYF. The CDR3 DNA sequence: TGTGCCAGCAGCTTAGATCCGGGGTATACGCAGTATTTT.

The chain has TRBV28 and TRBJ2-1; 9 nucleotides agree with TRBD1. The junction had 10 bases not matched to a gene; V was cut back by 6 bases and J by 7 bases. The CDR3 consists of 15 residues. CDR1 and CDR2 from the germline V gene are MDHEN and SYDVKM. In DNA form, the CDR3 reads TGTGCCAGCAGCACAACCGGGACAGGGAGGAATGAGCAGTTCTTC. Its translation: CASSTTGTGRNEQFF. Variable domain in full (rest from reference TRBV28 and TRBJ2-1): DVKVTQSSRYLVKRTGEKVFLECVQDMDHENMFWYRQDPGLGLRLIYFSYDVKMKEKGDIPEGYSVSREKKERFSLILESASTNQTSMYLCASSTTGTGRNEQFFGPGTRLTVL.

The chain carries TRBV5-6 and TRBJ2-1; 11 nucleotides align to TRBD2. With V trimmed by 4 bases and J by 2 bases, 5 bases remained unmatched. The germline CDR1 and CDR2 sequences are SGHDT and YYEEEE. The CDR3 sequence is 16 residues long. The DNA for the CDR3 is TGTGCCAGCAGCCTCGGGACTAGCGGAACCTACAATGAGCAGTTCTTC. Protein: CASSLGTSGTYNEQFF. Full variable domain (remainder filled in from reference TRBV5-6 and TRBJ2-1): DAGVTQSPTHLIKTRGQQVTLRCSPKSGHDTVSWYQQALGQGPQFIFQYYEEEERQRGNFPDRFSGHQFPNYSSELNVNALLLGDSALYLCASSLGTSGTYNEQFFGPGTRLTVL.

This chain connects TRBV11-2 to TRBJ1-1; D not certain. Germline CDR1 and CDR2: SGHAT and FQNNGV. Deletions cut 5 bases from V and 5 bases from J, with 12 bases between. This CDR3 has 13 amino acids. In nucleotides, the CDR3 is TGTGCCAGCAGCGGCCGGGGTCCTACTGAAGCTTTCTTT. Its translation is CASSGRGPTEAFF.

V usage is TRBV7-9 and J usage is TRBJ1-5; tentatively, D is TRBD1 (5 bases). Germline V gene lookup returns CDR1 SEHNR and CDR2 FQNEAQ (reference sequence). Trimming left V 8 bases short and J 5 bases short, with 16 bases between. This CDR3 is 14 amino acids long. Written as DNA, the CDR3 is TGTGCCAGCTTACGACAGATCAAGGATCAGCCCCAGCATTTT. Encoded protein: CASLRQIKDQPQHF.

The chain is built from TRBV5-4 and TRBJ1-4; weak D call: TRBD1 (5 bases). V lost 5 bases and J 11 bases, leaving 13 bases between the germline ends. The CDR3 runs to 12 residues. Germline V gene sequence: CDR1 SGHNT, CDR2 YYREEE (reference sequence). CDR3 region: CASRATEGKLFF. In DNA, the CDR3 is TGTGCCAGCAGGGCGACAGAAGGGAAACTGTTTTTT.

V gene TRBV19 combines with J gene TRBJ1-1; D is perhaps TRBD1 (6 bases). The CDR3 has 14 residues. Germline assignment: CDR1 LNHDA and CDR2 SQIVND (reference sequence). V was cut by 6 bases and J by 0 bases, with 11 bases left in between. CDR3 in amino acids: CASSQGRLNTEAFF. CDR3 in DNA: TGTGCCAGTAGCCAGGGGAGACTGAACACTGAAGCTTTCTTT. The variable domain in full, completed from reference TRBV19 and TRBJ1-1, reads DGGITQSPKYLFRKEGQNVTLSCEQNLNHDAMYWYRQDPGQGLRLIYYSQIVNDFQKGDIAEGYSVSREKKESFPLTVTSAQKNPTAFYLCASSQGRLNTEAFFGQGTRLTVV.

This rearrangement joins TRBV5-1 to TRBJ2-7; D ambiguous. Germline CDR1 and CDR2: SGHRS and YFSETQ. V lost 4 bases, J lost 2 bases, and 16 bases lay in between. This CDR3 has 15 residues. The CDR3 bases are TGCGCCAGCAGCCCGCTTGGCGGTCCCCCCTACGAGCAGTACTTC. Protein: CASSPLGGPPYEQYF.

As for this clone: At one boundary the junction diverges from the germline segment, which might be a read error. The V call is TRBV15, the J call TRBJ2-1, with D tentatively TRBD2 (6 bases). Germline CDR1 LNHNV, CDR2 YYDKDF (reference sequence). The CDR3 covers 16 residues. Here the CDR3 reads CATSRDTLASEALGIF. Here the CDR3 DNA reads TGTGCCACCAGCAGAGATACGTTGGCTAGCGAAGCCCTCGGTATCTTC.

This clone was detected only a few times. This chain links TRBV19 with TRBJ1-5; 7 bases are shared with TRBD1. In germline, CDR1 is LNHDA, CDR2 SQIVND (reference sequence). V shed 7 bases and J 7 bases; nucleotides not matched to a gene: 10. The CDR3 spans 14 residues. The CDR3 sequence: CASKNRGLSQPQHF. The CDR3 DNA reads as TGTGCCAGTAAGAACAGGGGTTTATCCCAGCCCCAGCATTTT.

The genes are TRBV5-4 and TRBJ1-1; D is undetermined. CDR3 length: 15 residues. Trimming shortened V by 4 bases and J by 1 base, and 14 bases separated the two germline ends. Germline V CDR1 and CDR2: SGHNT, YYREEE (reference sequence). The CDR3 protein is CASSPQTLGNTEAFF. The CDR3 bases are TGTGCCAGCAGCCCGCAGACATTAGGGAACACTGAAGCTTTCTTT.

This clone has a single count. Other DNA sequences in this specimen translate into the identical CDR3. In nucleotides, the CDR3 is TGTGCCAGCAGCGTTGTAGGGAACACCGGGGAGCTGTTTTTT. This encodes CASSVVGNTGELFF. The J gene is TRBJ2-2, the V gene TRBV9, with D unresolved. Germline V CDR1 and CDR2: SGDLS, YYNGEE. The ends were cut back, 2 bases at V and 1 base at J, with 6 bases in the middle. This CDR3 is built from 14 residues.

This chain links TRBV5-8 with TRBJ2-2; D is undetermined. Germline V gene data show CDR1 as SGHTS and CDR2 as YDEGEE. The CDR3 length is 14 residues. V dropped 4 bases and J dropped 2 bases, with 9 bases sitting between them. CDR3 loop: CASSRVRNTGELFF. CDR3 DNA sequence: TGTGCCAGCAGCCGGGTCCGAAACACCGGGGAGCTGTTTTTT.

This clone has a single count. The chain carries TRBV27 and TRBJ2-2; the match to TRBD2 covers 7 bases. The germline CDR1 and CDR2 sequences are MNHEY and SMNVEV (reference sequence). Losses at the gene ends were 3 bases for V and 6 bases for J; bases not matched to a gene: 7. The CDR3 length is 15 residues. The CDR3 here is CASSLGLQGAGELFF. Written as DNA, the CDR3 is TGTGCCAGCAGTTTGGGACTACAAGGCGCCGGGGAGCTGTTTTTT.

This chain connects TRBV9 to TRBJ1-1; TRBD1 agrees at 7 bases. Per the germline V gene, CDR1 is SGDLS and CDR2 is YYNGEE. The CDR3 sequence is 16 residues long. V shed 0 bases and J 0 bases; nucleotides not matched to a gene: 5. CDR3 sequence: CASSVGVTGVNTEAFF. The CDR3 DNA reads TGTGCCAGCAGCGTAGGCGTAACAGGGGTGAACACTGAAGCTTTCTTT.